A selection of T cell receptor beta chains follows, all from one sample in a study of OX40 agonist ivuxolimab in advanced cancers. Profiling relied on immunoSEQ multiplex PCR, and the TCRdb table lists in-frame clones only, not all of them. The sample contains about 95,000 clones, 75% to 95% of which appear only once. The material was CD4+ or CD8+ T cells sorted from blood, obtained in a trial of the OX40 agonist ivuxolimab. The source is an adult with an advanced solid tumor such as melanoma, head and neck, liver or kidney cancer. Each CDR3 is given with its conserved first and last residue. A D gene is named only where the DNA matches it firmly.

V gene: TRBV11-2
D gene: TRBD1
CDR3 protein: CASSMLQGAQYEQYF

V gene: TRBV2
D gene: .
CDR3 protein: CASSPSASVYSNQPQHF

V gene: TRBV23-1
D gene: .
CDR3 protein: CASSQKARDPSYEQYF

V gene: TRBV19
D gene: .
CDR3 protein: CASSPPEPSSTGELFF

V gene: TRBV7-8
D gene: .
CDR3 protein: CASSLASGNTIYF

V gene: TRBV28
D gene: .
CDR3 protein: CASRNPTGYEQYF

V gene: TRBV28
D gene: TRBD1
CDR3 protein: CASSLSDRGYGYTF

V gene: TRBV19
D gene: TRBD2
CDR3 protein: CASSTTLAGGKYEQYF

V gene: TRBV18
D gene: .
CDR3 protein: CASSPRGGLKRTDTQYF

V gene: TRBV6-5
D gene: .
CDR3 protein: CASSQSGANVLTF

V gene: TRBV28
D gene: .
CDR3 protein: CASYRSGTDTQYF

V gene: TRBV19
D gene: TRBD1
CDR3 protein: CATHGQGAHYEQYF

V gene: TRBV4-3
D gene: .
CDR3 protein: CASSRTGRETEAFF

V gene: TRBV19
D gene: TRBD2
CDR3 protein: CASSSRTSGKNDEQFF

V gene: TRBV28
D gene: .
CDR3 protein: CASRTEGRNTIYF

V gene: TRBV7-2
D gene: TRBD1
CDR3 protein: CASSLDTGVVSTEAFF

V gene: TRBV10-3
D gene: .
CDR3 protein: CAISEIDSYNEQFF

V gene: TRBV11-3
D gene: .
CDR3 protein: CASSLDRSEQFF

V gene: TRBV6-5
D gene: .
CDR3 protein: CASTGTWGEAFF

V gene: TRBV6-5
D gene: .
CDR3 protein: CASSYPHGPYEQYF

V gene: TRBV5-1
D gene: TRBD1
CDR3 protein: CASSFGTVFNEQFF

V gene: TRBV19
D gene: TRBD1
CDR3 protein: CASSKDRARYGYTF

V gene: TRBV6-1
D gene: .
CDR3 protein: CASRGYVVGEQFF

V gene: TRBV5-1
D gene: .
CDR3 protein: CASSLGDTGELFF

V gene: TRBV25-1
D gene: TRBD1
CDR3 protein: CASSASPGQGSANEKLFF

V gene: TRBV4-3
D gene: .
CDR3 protein: CASSQGDVSSYEQYF

V gene: TRBV5-6
D gene: TRBD1
CDR3 protein: CASSAAGTGEFGNYGYTF

V gene: TRBV7-8
D gene: .
CDR3 protein: CASSLVDIYTDTQYF

V gene: TRBV18
D gene: TRBD1
CDR3 protein: CASSPGTGSANTGELFF

V gene: TRBV6-1
D gene: .
CDR3 protein: CASTGTTYEQYF

V gene: TRBV6-6
D gene: .
CDR3 protein: CASSYSEGNQPQHF

V gene: TRBV6-6
D gene: .
CDR3 protein: CASTNGRGSETQYF

V gene: TRBV28
D gene: TRBD1
CDR3 protein: CASSLRQGARELFF

V gene: TRBV4-3
D gene: .
CDR3 protein: CASSQTPGTSYGYTF

V gene: TRBV4-1
D gene: .
CDR3 protein: CASSQGAAYNEQFF

V gene: TRBV27
D gene: .
CDR3 protein: CASRRTPSTNEKLFF

V gene: TRBV30
D gene: .
CDR3 protein: CAWSLMLGNTEAFF

V gene: TRBV19
D gene: TRBD1
CDR3 protein: CASSPGQGSYGYTF